This record concerns one TCR beta chain sequence. There are 13 residues in the CDR3. Trimming pared 0 bases from V and 6 bases from J, leaving 9 bases between. Germline lookup yields CDR1 LGHDT and CDR2 YNNKEL (reference sequence). The data stem from a study of blood T cell repertoires in COVID-19. In the study overall: The analysed material was cDNA or gDNA that came from T cells, B-cell-depleted T cells, or PBMCs.

Per the original data handling: How many nucleated cells were present was estimated from reference gene primer amplification. Some clones are missing from TCRdb's copy, which holds only in-frame ones; the method was immunoSEQ multiplex PCR. The V and J calls and clone size were taken over from that table, and D and trimming were inferred from the DNA. There are fewer than 200,000 clones in the sample; more than 85% occur only once, and about 3% lies in the top ten. What was sequenced was peripheral blood. J is TRBJ2-7 and V is TRBV3-1 (or the pseudogene TRBV3-2), with D possibly TRBD2 on 6 matching bases. The TCR sequence derives from a middle-aged man with active or convalescent COVID-19. The CDR3 DNA reads TGTGCCAGCAGCCAAGATAGGAGGGCCGAGCAGTACTTC. This sequence encodes CASSQDRRAEQYF.